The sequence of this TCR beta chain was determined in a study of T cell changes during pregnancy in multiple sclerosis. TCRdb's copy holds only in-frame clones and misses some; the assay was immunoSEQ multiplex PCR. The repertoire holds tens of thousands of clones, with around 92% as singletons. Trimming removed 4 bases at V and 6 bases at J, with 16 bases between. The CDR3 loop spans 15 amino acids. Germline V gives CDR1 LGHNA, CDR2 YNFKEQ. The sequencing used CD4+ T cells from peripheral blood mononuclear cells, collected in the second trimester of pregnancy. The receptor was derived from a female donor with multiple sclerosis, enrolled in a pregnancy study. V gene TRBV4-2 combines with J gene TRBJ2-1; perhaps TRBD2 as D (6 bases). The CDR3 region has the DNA TGTGCCAGCAGCCTGGCTGGGACTCCGAGCAATGAGCAGTTCTTC. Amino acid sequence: CASSLAGTPSNEQFF.